The 31 T cell receptor beta chains below all came from one sample that was sequenced in a study of shared T cell receptors in the human thymus. Using immunoSEQ multiplex PCR, the repertoire was profiled, and TCRdb retains in-frame clones only, with some absent. Altogether roughly 700,000 clones are present, 88% being singletons, with the ten largest covering 0.0095% to 0.011%. These data are also associated with another study on human thymus T cells.

Sequenced material: thymocytes. The receptors stem from a boy less than two years old with a congenital heart defect.

This clone was seen just once. The V and J genes are TRBV2 and TRBJ2-7, with D perhaps TRBD2 (5 bases). Germline V gene sequence: CDR1 SNHLY, CDR2 FYNNEI. This CDR3 spans 15 amino acids. V lost 1 base to trimming and J lost 0 bases, with 10 bases between them. CDR3 protein: CASSEERRASYEQYF. CDR3 in DNA: TGTGCCAGCAGTGAAGAAAGGCGGGCCTCCTACGAGCAGTACTTC.

This clone was seen just once. The gene calls are TRBV28 and TRBJ2-3; D is unresolved. This CDR3 spans 14 amino acids. Germline-derived CDR1 and CDR2 are MDHEN and SYDVKM. V was shortened by 3 bases and J by 0 bases, with 7 bases between the two germline ends. CDR3 amino acids: CASSFETSTDTQYF. DNA for the CDR3: TGTGCCAGCAGTTTTGAGACTAGCACAGATACGCAGTATTTT.

Only one count was recorded for this clone. The V call is TRBV7-9, the J call TRBJ1-2; TRBD1 matches at 12 bases. This CDR3 contains 16 residues. Trimming at V came to 5 bases and at J to 2 bases, leaving 6 bases not matched to a gene. Germline V gene sequence: CDR1 SEHNR, CDR2 FQNEAQ (reference sequence). Written as DNA, the CDR3 is TGTGCCAGCAGCCCCGGGACAGGGGGCCCGAACTATGGCTACACCTTC. Translated, it gives CASSPGTGGPNYGYTF.

The gene calls are TRBV2 and TRBJ2-2; D is unresolved. Trimming took 0 bases from V and 6 from J, leaving 11 bases between them. Per the germline V gene, CDR1 is SNHLY and CDR2 is FYNNEI. This CDR3 comprises 15 residues. The CDR3 loop reads CASSEARQASGELFF. CDR3 nucleotide sequence: TGTGCCAGCAGTGAAGCCCGTCAGGCCTCCGGGGAGCTGTTTTTT.

The chain joins TRBV7-2 to TRBJ1-5; D gene uncertain. There are 15 residues in the CDR3. V was clipped by 1 base and J by 6 bases, with 13 bases between them. Germline loops: CDR1 SGHTA, CDR2 FQGNSA. CDR3 bases: TGTGCCAGCAGCTTAGACGCTTTGCGCTTTCAGCCCCAGCATTTT. Residues: CASSLDALRFQPQHF.

The V call is TRBV19, the J call TRBJ2-7; D is perhaps TRBD1 (8 bases). This CDR3 spans 16 amino acids. Germline CDR1 reads LNHDA; CDR2 reads SQIVND (reference sequence). Trimming pared 1 base from V and 1 base from J, leaving 14 bases between. The CDR3 DNA follows: TGTGCCAGTAGTATAGGGACAGGGAGGGCATCCTACGAGCAGTACTTC. It codes for CASSIGTGRASYEQYF.

The chain carries TRBV6-1 and TRBJ2-7, with 8 positions matching TRBD2. V trimming: 2 bases; J trimming: 4 bases; junction bases outside the gene matches: 16. The CDR3 is 18 residues long. CDR1 is MNHNS and CDR2 is SASEGT in the germline V gene. The CDR3 sequence: CASSEPPEMSSGSYEQYF. Here the CDR3 DNA reads TGTGCCAGCAGTGAACCACCCGAAATGTCCAGCGGGAGTTACGAGCAGTACTTC.

The chain joins TRBV21-1 to TRBJ2-7; TRBD1 reflects the table's D call only, with no check against the DNA. TRBV21-1 is an annotated pseudogene. CDR3 length equals 16 residues. The CDR3 DNA is TGTGCCAGCAGCAAACCCCGGCAGGGGGATACCTACGAGCAGTACTTC. This sequence encodes CASSKPRQGDTYEQYF.

The rearrangement uses TRBV29-1 and TRBJ2-7; 10 nucleotides line up with TRBD2. The CDR3 loop spans 16 amino acids. CDR1 is SQVTM, CDR2 ANQGSEA, per germline. V lost 7 bases, J lost 2 bases, and 14 bases stayed unmatched. Written as DNA, the CDR3 is TGCAGCGGGACCTCCGACCACCTAGCGGGAGCCTACGAGCAGTACTTC. This encodes CSGTSDHLAGAYEQYF.

The chain joins TRBV27 to TRBJ1-1; 12 bases agree with TRBD1. The CDR3 covers 16 residues. Losses at the gene ends were 5 bases for V and 3 bases for J; bases not matched to a gene: 7. Germline CDR1 and CDR2: MNHEY and SMNVEV (reference sequence). This chain's CDR3 is CASSIRDRGRDTEAFF. CDR3 DNA: TGTGCCAGCAGTATCCGGGACAGGGGGCGGGACACTGAAGCTTTCTTT.

The genes are TRBV4-3 and TRBJ2-1; D may be TRBD1 (6 bases). The CDR3 is 14 amino acids. Trimming stripped 4 bases from V and 8 bases from J, with 15 bases between. Germline CDR1 reads LGHNA; CDR2 reads YSLEER. CDR3 residues: CASSPPGGGDEQFF. In DNA, the CDR3 is TGCGCCAGCAGCCCCCCGGGTGGGGGCGATGAGCAGTTCTTC.

This CDR3 is CASSGGTSGRGNTQYF. DNA of the CDR3: TGTGCCAGCAGTGGGGGGACTAGCGGGAGAGGAAATACGCAGTATTTT. The chain employs TRBV27 and TRBJ2-3; 14 bases align to TRBD2. This CDR3 spans 16 amino acids. V dropped 5 bases and J dropped 7; count of bases not matched to a gene: 8. Per germline, CDR1 MNHEY and CDR2 SMNVEV (reference sequence).

The genes are TRBV27 and TRBJ2-1; TRBD2 matches at 9 bases. The CDR3 totals 19 residues. The V segment lost 8 bases and the J segment 3 bases; nucleotides outside the gene matches: 20. Germline V gene sequence: CDR1 MNHEY, CDR2 SMNVEV (reference sequence). The CDR3 here is CASAGGWAREGGGYNEQFF. CDR3 nucleotide sequence: TGTGCCAGCGCCGGGGGCTGGGCGCGGGAGGGAGGTGGCTACAATGAGCAGTTCTTC.

This chain links TRBV30 with TRBJ1-4, with a tentative D call TRBD1 (5 bases). V was pared by 1 base and J by 4 bases, with 25 bases between. The CDR3 consists of 19 residues. Germline assignment: CDR1 GTSNPN and CDR2 SVGIG (reference sequence). Written as DNA, the CDR3 is TGTGCCTGGAGTGCCCTCCTACCGGGACTTCCCCCCGGTAATGAAAAACTGTTTTTT. This encodes CAWSALLPGLPPGNEKLFF.

The rearrangement joins TRBV4-1 to TRBJ2-7, with TRBD1 as a possible D gene (5 bases). Trimming pared 1 base from V and 1 base from J, leaving 11 bases between. This CDR3 spans 15 amino acids. Germline V gene lookup returns CDR1 MGHRA and CDR2 YSYEKL. The CDR3 DNA is TGCGCCAGCAGCCAAGCCGCGGACAATTCCTACGAGCAGTACTTC. Its protein is CASSQAADNSYEQYF.

This clone was recorded once. The chain has TRBV6-1 and TRBJ2-3, with 12 bases matching TRBD1. This CDR3 is 14 amino acids long. Germline trimming cut 6 bases from V and 5 bases from J; bases unmatched to any gene: 3. The germline V gene has CDR1 MNHNS and CDR2 SASEGT. Here the CDR3 reads CASRGQGAGDTQYF. The CDR3 DNA is TGTGCCAGCAGGGGACAGGGGGCGGGAGATACGCAGTATTTT.

The chain is built from TRBV29-1 and TRBJ2-5; 8 bases fit TRBD1. The CDR3 extends over 14 amino acids. V was pared by 7 bases and J by 5 bases, with 12 bases of the junction left unmatched. CDR1 and CDR2 from the germline V gene are SQVTM and ANQGSEA. The CDR3: CSGEQGAQGETQYF. The CDR3 DNA reads as TGCAGCGGAGAGCAGGGGGCGCAGGGGGAGACCCAGTACTTC.

This clone was picked up one time. V is TRBV21-1 and J is TRBJ2-7; the table assigns TRBD1, which was not confirmed against the DNA. TRBV21-1 is a pseudogene segment. The CDR3 consists of 16 residues. For the CDR3, the DNA is TGTGCCAGCAGCCCCCCGGGACAGGGGGAACCTTCCGAGCAGTACTTC. Its translation is CASSPPGQGEPSEQYF.

The chain has TRBV29-1 and TRBJ1-5, with D possibly being TRBD1 (5 bases). This CDR3 is built from 15 residues. In germline, CDR1 is SQVTM, CDR2 ANQGSEA. V lost 6 bases, J lost 2 bases, and 17 bases lay in between. The CDR3 nucleotides read TGCAGCGTGGAAACGACAGAGTCGGGCAATCAGCCCCAGCATTTT. It codes for CSVETTESGNQPQHF.

The J gene is TRBJ2-5, the V gene TRBV4-1; D might be TRBD2 (6 bases). Between the trimmed V and J ends, which lost 2 bases and 4 bases, there was a span of 20 bases. The CDR3 extends over 17 amino acids. In germline, CDR1 is MGHRA, CDR2 YSYEKL. CDR3 amino acids: CASSQQTGKEGGETQYF. As DNA, the CDR3 is TGCGCCAGCAGCCAACAGACGGGTAAGGAGGGTGGAGAGACCCAGTACTTC.

J is TRBJ2-7 and V is TRBV29-1; 7 bases match TRBD1. Germline CDR1 reads SQVTM; CDR2 reads ANQGSEA. With V trimmed by 3 bases and J by 1 base, 9 bases remained unmatched. The CDR3 totals 15 residues. The CDR3 sequence: CSVEFRAGGSYEQYF. CDR3 coding DNA: TGCAGCGTTGAGTTCCGGGCAGGGGGTTCCTACGAGCAGTACTTC.

The sample holds one count of this clone. V and J are TRBV28 and TRBJ2-7; TRBD1 aligns across 7 bases. Germline loops: CDR1 MDHEN, CDR2 SYDVKM. V gave up 5 bases and J gave up 3 bases; unmatched junction bases: 7. There are 14 residues in the CDR3. The CDR3 region has the DNA TGTGCCAGCAGTCCCCACGGACAGGACTACGAGCAGTACTTC. This sequence encodes CASSPHGQDYEQYF.

This rearrangement joins TRBV27 to TRBJ2-3, with 13 bases lining up with TRBD2. Germline assignment: CDR1 MNHEY and CDR2 SMNVEV (reference sequence). V was pared by 0 bases and J by 1 base, with 10 bases of the junction left unmatched. This CDR3 spans 20 amino acids. The chain's CDR3 is CASSLSRGTSGVACTDTQYF. The CDR3 DNA sequence: TGTGCCAGCAGTTTATCGAGGGGGACTAGCGGGGTGGCGTGCACAGATACGCAGTATTTT.

The chain has TRBV27 and TRBJ2-7; 12 nucleotides match TRBD2. CDR1 MNHEY and CDR2 SMNVEV come from the germline V gene (reference sequence). This CDR3 spans 17 amino acids. With 2 bases clipped from V and 6 bases from J, the junction kept 11 bases outside the gene matches. CDR3 sequence: CASSLRPSSGRASEQYF. CDR3 DNA: TGTGCCAGCAGTTTAAGGCCTTCTAGCGGGAGGGCCTCCGAGCAGTACTTC.

The chain uses TRBV15 and TRBJ2-1, with 12 bases lining up with TRBD2. The CDR3 runs 19 residues. Germline V gene data show CDR1 as LNHNV and CDR2 as YYDKDF (reference sequence). With 1 base clipped from V and 6 bases from J, the junction kept 13 bases outside the gene matches. CDR3 sequence (DNA): TGTGCCACCAGCAGAGTCGGGACTAGCGGGCCCAGGGTGACCAATGAGCAGTTCTTC. It codes for CATSRVGTSGPRVTNEQFF.

This clone was picked up a small number of times. The CDR3 nucleotides are TGCAGCGTTGAAGGGGGGAGCGTGGGAGGTTCAGACTCCAAAAACATTCAGTACTTC. It yields the protein CSVEGGSVGGSDSKNIQYF. The chain links TRBV29-1 to TRBJ2-4, with D possibly being TRBD2 (6 bases). CDR1 and CDR2 from the germline V gene are SQVTM and ANQGSEA. The CDR3 spans 19 residues. V gave up 1 base and J gave up 2 bases, with 24 bases separating them. The full variable domain, its missing parts supplied by reference TRBV29-1 and TRBJ2-4, is SAVISQKPSRDICQRGTSLTIQCQVDSQVTMMFWYRQQPGQSLTLIATANQGSEATYESGFVIDKFPISRPNLTFSTLTVSNMSPEDSSIYLCSVEGGSVGGSDSKNIQYFGAGTRLSVL.

CDR3 nucleotide sequence: TGTGCCATCAGTGAGCGAGGGGGCGCAGCCGTCGGCACTGAAGCTTTCTTT. Its translation: CAISERGGAAVGTEAFF. The V and J genes are TRBV10-3 and TRBJ1-1; 7 bases align to TRBD1. Germline V gene sequence: CDR1 ENHRY, CDR2 SYGVKD. This CDR3 comprises 17 residues. V lost 2 bases, J lost 4 bases, and 13 bases stayed unmatched.

The chain couples TRBV5-1 to TRBJ1-1, with a tentative D call TRBD1 (5 bases). This CDR3 is built from 16 residues. Trimming cost V 3 bases and J 6 bases, with 21 bases left between them. Looked up from germline, CDR1 is SGHRS and CDR2 is YFSETQ. The CDR3 DNA follows: TGCGCCAGCAGCTCGGGGGGAAGAGGTGACACTTCTGAAGCTTTCTTT. It codes for CASSSGGRGDTSEAFF. Full variable domain (outside the CDR3, taken from reference TRBV5-1 and TRBJ1-1): KAGVTQTPRYLIKTRGQQVTLSCSPISGHRSVSWYQQTPGQGLQFLFEYFSETQRNKGNFPGRFSGRQFSNSRSEMNVSTLELGDSALYLCASSSGGRGDTSEAFFGQGTRLTVV.

CDR3 residues: CASSRDRGQPQHF. DNA of the CDR3: TGTGCCAGCTCACGGGACAGGGGACAGCCCCAGCATTTT. The chain is built from TRBV18 and TRBJ1-5; the match to TRBD1 covers 10 bases. The CDR3 totals 13 residues. After removal of 4 bases from V and 7 bases from J, the junction contained 1 base not matched to a gene. Germline V lookup: CDR1 KGHSH, CDR2 LQKENI.

V usage is TRBV2 and J usage is TRBJ2-5; TRBD2 aligns across 10 bases. Germline values: CDR1 SNHLY, CDR2 FYNNEI. Unmatched junction bases numbered 5, after V lost 6 bases and J lost 4 bases. This CDR3 region has 14 residues. As DNA, the CDR3 is TGTGCCAGCAGGATTAGCGGGAGGCGAGAGACCCAGTACTTC. This codes for CASRISGRRETQYF.

The chain has TRBV28 and TRBJ2-1; 9 positions agree with TRBD2. J gave up 4 bases and V 10 bases, and 14 bases lay outside the gene matches. This CDR3 has 16 residues. CDR1 MDHEN and CDR2 SYDVKM come from the germline V gene. The CDR3 sequence is CATLRPSGAGYNEQFF. CDR3 in DNA: TGTGCCACCCTGCGTCCTAGCGGGGCCGGGTACAATGAGCAGTTCTTC.